The entry that follows covers one T cell receptor (beta chain) sequence. The antigen is unknown. This sample is drawn from a study of CD8+ T cells in alopecia areata. Overall study findings and caveats: Patients showed less clear TCR sequence sharing than mice, possibly partly because of HLA diversity.

Extracted RNA was reverse transcribed, and the resulting cDNA served as sequencing template. Method: immunoSEQ multiplex PCR; TCRdb's copy keeps in-frame clones and lacks some. The repertoire holds 35,000 to 45,000 clones, nearly 55% seen once, with more than 1.5% in the top ten. The CDR3 is 12 residues long. V was pared by 2 bases and J by 5 bases, with 8 bases between. CDR1 and CDR2 (germline): SGDLS, YYNGEE. CD4+ cells obtained from 4 or 5 patients were subjected to sorting into CD25+CD127- cells. The sequence derives from a human donor with alopecia areata. Sequenced sample: CD4+ Tregs sorted from blood. The chain employs TRBV9 and TRBJ2-7, with D perhaps matching TRBD1 or TRBD2 (5 bases each). CDR3 protein: CASSVGDNEQYF. CDR3 DNA sequence: TGTGCCAGCAGCGTGGGGGATAACGAGCAGTACTTC.